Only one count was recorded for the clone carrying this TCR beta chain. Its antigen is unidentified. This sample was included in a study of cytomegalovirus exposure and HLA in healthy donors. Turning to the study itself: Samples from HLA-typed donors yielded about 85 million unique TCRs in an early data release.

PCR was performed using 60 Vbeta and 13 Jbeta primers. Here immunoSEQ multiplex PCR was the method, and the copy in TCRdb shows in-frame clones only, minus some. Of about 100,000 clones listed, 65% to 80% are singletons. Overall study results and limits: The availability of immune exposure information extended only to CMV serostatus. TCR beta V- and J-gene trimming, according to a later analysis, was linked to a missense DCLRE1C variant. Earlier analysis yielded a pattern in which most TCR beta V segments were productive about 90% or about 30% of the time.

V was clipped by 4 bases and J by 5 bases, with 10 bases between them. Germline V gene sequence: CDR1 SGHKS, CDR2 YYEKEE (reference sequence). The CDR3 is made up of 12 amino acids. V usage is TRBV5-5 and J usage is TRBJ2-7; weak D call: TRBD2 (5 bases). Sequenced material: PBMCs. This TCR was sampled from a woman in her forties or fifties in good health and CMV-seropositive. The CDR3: CASSRTGNEQYF. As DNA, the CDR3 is TGTGCCAGCAGCCGCACGGGGAACGAGCAGTACTTC.